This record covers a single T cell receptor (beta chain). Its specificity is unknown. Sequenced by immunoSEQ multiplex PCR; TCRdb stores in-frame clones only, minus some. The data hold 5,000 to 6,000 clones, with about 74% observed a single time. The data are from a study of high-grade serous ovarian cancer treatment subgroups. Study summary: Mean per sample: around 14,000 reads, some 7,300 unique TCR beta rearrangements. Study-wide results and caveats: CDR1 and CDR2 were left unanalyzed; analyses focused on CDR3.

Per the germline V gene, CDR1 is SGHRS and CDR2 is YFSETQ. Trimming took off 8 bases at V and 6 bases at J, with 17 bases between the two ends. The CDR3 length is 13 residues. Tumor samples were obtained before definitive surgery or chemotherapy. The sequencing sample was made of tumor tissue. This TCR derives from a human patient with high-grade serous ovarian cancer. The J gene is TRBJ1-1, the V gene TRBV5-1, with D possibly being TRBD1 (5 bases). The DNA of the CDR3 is TGCGCCAGTCATAGTTGGACGGGGGCTGAAGCTTTCTTT. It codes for CASHSWTGAEAFF. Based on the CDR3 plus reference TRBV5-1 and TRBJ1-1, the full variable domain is KAGVTQTPRYLIKTRGQQVTLSCSPISGHRSVSWYQQTPGQGLQFLFEYFSETQRNKGNFPGRFSGRQFSNSRSEMNVSTLELGDSALYLCASHSWTGAEAFFGQGTRLTVV.